This T cell receptor (beta chain) was captured in a study of metastatic and nonmetastatic thyroid tumors. On the study more broadly: The authors compared repertoires across blood and tumor or nodule tissue from malignant and benign thyroid patients.

Study results and limitations: Malignant thyroid tumors reportedly had TCR beta diversity that was significantly higher than in benign nodules, in blood and tumor.

No patient had received any treatment before thyroid surgery. Germline loops: CDR1 SGHRS, CDR2 YFSETQ. The CDR3 has 16 amino acids. The germline V and J ends were trimmed by 0 bases and 1 base, with 12 bases remaining between them. In the original workflow: Using the CDR3 differences seen across clinicopathological groups, the authors built a distant-metastasis classifier for papillary thyroid cancer, which was meant to discriminate distant-metastatic patients. TCRdb reanalyzed the PCR reads via MiXCR. For this entry, the V and J calls and clone size follow TCRdb and not the study's own pipeline. The sample lists about 16,000 clones, about 20% occurring once. As concerns this clone: As yet, its antigen is unknown.

The receptor's source is a female donor with papillary thyroid cancer or a benign thyroid nodule (not recorded which). Some clones in this sample may be carry-over from other donors' samples. The sequenced material came from adjacent normal tissue. The genes are TRBV5-1 and TRBJ2-3; unclear D gene. The CDR3 region is CASSLEQIARTDTQYF. The CDR3 DNA reads TGCGCCAGCAGCTTGGAGCAGATCGCCCGCACAGATACGCAGTATTTT. Full variable domain (missing parts from reference TRBV5-1 and TRBJ2-3): KAGVTQTPRYLIKTRGQQVTLSCSPISGHRSVSWYQQTPGQGLQFLFEYFSETQRNKGNFPGRFSGRQFSNSRSEMNVSTLELGDSALYLCASSLEQIARTDTQYFGPGTRLTVL.